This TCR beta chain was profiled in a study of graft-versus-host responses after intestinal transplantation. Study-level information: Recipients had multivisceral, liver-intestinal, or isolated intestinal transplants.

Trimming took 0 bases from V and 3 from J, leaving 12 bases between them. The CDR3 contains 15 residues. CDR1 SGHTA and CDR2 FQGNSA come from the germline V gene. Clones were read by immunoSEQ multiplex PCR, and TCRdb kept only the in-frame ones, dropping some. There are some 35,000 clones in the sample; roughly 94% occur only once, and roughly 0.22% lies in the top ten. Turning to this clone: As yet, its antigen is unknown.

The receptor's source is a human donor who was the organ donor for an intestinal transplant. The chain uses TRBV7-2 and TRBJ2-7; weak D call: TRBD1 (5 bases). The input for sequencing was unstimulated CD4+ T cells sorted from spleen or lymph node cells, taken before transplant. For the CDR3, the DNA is TGTGCCAGCAGCTTAGCACAGGTCTCCGTCTACGAGCAGTACTTC. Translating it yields CASSLAQVSVYEQYF.